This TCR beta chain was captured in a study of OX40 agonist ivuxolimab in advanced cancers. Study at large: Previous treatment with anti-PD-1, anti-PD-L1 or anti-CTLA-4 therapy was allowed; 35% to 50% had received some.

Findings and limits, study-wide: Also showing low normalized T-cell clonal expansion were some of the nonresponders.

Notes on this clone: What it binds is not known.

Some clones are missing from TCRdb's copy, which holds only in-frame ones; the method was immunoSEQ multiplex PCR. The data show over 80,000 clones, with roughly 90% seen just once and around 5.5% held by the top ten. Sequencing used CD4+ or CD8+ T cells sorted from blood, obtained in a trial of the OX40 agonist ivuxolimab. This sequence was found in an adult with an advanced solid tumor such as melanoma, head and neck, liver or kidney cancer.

CDR3 sequence (DNA): TGTGCCAGCAGCGAAGAAGGGGCTAAAGATACGCAGTATTTT. Residues: CASSEEGAKDTQYF. The chain uses TRBV9 and TRBJ2-3; tentatively, D is TRBD1 (5 bases). This CDR3 contains 14 residues. V lost 3 bases and J lost 5, with 13 bases in between. Germline CDR1 is SGDLS and CDR2 is YYNGEE.